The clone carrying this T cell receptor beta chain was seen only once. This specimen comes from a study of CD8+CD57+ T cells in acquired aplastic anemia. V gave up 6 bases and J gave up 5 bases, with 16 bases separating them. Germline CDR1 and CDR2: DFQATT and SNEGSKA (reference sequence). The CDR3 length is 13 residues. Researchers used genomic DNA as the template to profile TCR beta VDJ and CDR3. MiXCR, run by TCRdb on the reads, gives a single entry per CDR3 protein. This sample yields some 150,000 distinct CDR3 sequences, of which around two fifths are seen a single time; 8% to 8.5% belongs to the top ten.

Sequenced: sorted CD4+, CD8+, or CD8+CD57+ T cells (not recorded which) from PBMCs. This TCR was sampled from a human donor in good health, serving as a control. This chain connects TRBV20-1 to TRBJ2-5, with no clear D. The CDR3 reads CSAPDRLIETQYF. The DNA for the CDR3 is TGCAGTGCCCCAGACCGACTGATCGAGACCCAGTACTTC.